This T cell receptor (beta chain) was captured by sequencing in a study of shared clonotypes between healthy human individuals. Findings and caveats of the study: What naive subsets generally showed was a larger estimated richness than memory subsets showed.

The test was conducted at deep level. Sequenced by immunoSEQ multiplex PCR; TCRdb stores in-frame clones only, minus some. This table has about 2.3 million clones, over 90% appearing once. Regarding this clone: Its antigen is not identified.

Division of CD4+ cells produced a CD45RA+ naive subset and a CD45RA-negative memory subset. Specimen: naive CD4+ T cells from PBMCs. Specified subset: CD45RA+ positively selected. This TCR was recovered from a young man in good health. Some clones in this sample may be carry-over from other donors' samples.

The CDR3 DNA follows: TGTGCCAGCAGTTCACTAAGGACCTATGGCTACACCTTC. It translates to CASSSLRTYGYTF. The V call is TRBV7-2, the J call TRBJ1-2; D remains unclear. The CDR3 consists of 13 residues. V was shortened by 6 bases and J by 4 bases, with 12 bases between the two germline ends. The germline gives CDR1 SGHTA, CDR2 FQGNSA.